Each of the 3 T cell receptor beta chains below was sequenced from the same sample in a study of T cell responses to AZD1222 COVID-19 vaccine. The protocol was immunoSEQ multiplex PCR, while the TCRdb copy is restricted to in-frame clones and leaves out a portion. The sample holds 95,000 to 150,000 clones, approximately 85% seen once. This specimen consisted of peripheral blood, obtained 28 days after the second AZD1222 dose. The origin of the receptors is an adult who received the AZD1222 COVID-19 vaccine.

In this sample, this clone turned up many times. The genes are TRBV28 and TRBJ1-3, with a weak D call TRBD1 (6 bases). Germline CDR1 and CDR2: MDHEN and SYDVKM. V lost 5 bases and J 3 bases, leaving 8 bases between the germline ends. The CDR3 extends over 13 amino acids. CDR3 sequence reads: CASSQGFGNTIYF. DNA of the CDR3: TGTGCCAGCAGTCAGGGGTTTGGAAACACCATATATTTT.

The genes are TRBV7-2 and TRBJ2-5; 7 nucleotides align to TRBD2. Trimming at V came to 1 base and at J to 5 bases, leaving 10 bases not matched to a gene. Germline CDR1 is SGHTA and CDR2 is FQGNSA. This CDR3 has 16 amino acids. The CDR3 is CASSLEGLADGETQYF. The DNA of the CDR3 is TGTGCCAGCAGCTTAGAGGGGCTAGCGGACGGGGAGACCCAGTACTTC.

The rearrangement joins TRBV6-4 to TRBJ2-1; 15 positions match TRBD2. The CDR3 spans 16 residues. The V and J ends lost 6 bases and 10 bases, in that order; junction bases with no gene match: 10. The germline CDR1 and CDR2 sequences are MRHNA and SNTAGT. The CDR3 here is CASSDGPGLAGGEQFF. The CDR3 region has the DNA TGTGCCAGCAGCGATGGCCCTGGACTAGCGGGGGGGGAGCAGTTCTTC.